This T cell receptor beta chain was identified during a study of T cell responses to AZD1222 COVID-19 vaccine. The wider study: Pooled samples include second doses given at about 4 or 12 weeks.

Study findings and constraints: Baseline seropositivity occurred in only a handful of AZD1222 recipients. Regions left unmutated in variants are reportedly the target of nearly half of spike-specific TCRs.

The V end was cut by 1 base, the J end by 5 bases, with 6 bases between. The CDR3 totals 12 residues. Germline CDR1 and CDR2: SGHNT and YYREEE (reference sequence). Turning to this clone: What it recognizes is unknown.

The table came from immunoSEQ multiplex PCR; TCRdb's copy has only in-frame clones and leaves some out. Seen here are around 91,000 clones, roughly 90% observed once, and the top ten hold around 21%. This TCR derives from an adult in good health. This specimen consisted of peripheral blood, obtained on day 0 of AZD1222 vaccination. This chain connects TRBV5-4 to TRBJ2-5; the D is unclear. In nucleotides, the CDR3 is TGTGCCAGCAGCTTGCCGCAGGAGACCCAGTACTTC. This gives the protein CASSLPQETQYF.